These 8 T cell receptor beta chains originate from one sample sequenced in a study of blood T cell repertoires in COVID-19. Clones were read by immunoSEQ multiplex PCR, and TCRdb kept only the in-frame ones, dropping some. The table shows more than 20,000 clones, with 86% occurring only once. The sample consisted of peripheral blood. The receptors come from a human donor with active COVID-19. The donor label of this sample is uncertain.

This clone occurred once. The rearrangement links TRBV27 to TRBJ2-3; TRBD2 aligns across 8 bases. CDR3 length equals 14 residues. Germline V gene data show CDR1 as MNHEY and CDR2 as SMNVEV (reference sequence). Germline trimming cut 3 bases from V and 11 bases from J; bases unmatched to any gene: 10. The CDR3 DNA sequence: TGTGCCAGCAGTTTCTCCCTGGGGGGACTAGAGCAGTATTTT. Its translation: CASSFSLGGLEQYF.

This clone is labeled as medium-sized. This chain connects TRBV6-5 to TRBJ2-7; TRBD1 agrees at 9 bases. Trimming at V came to 5 bases and at J to 2 bases, leaving 4 bases not matched to a gene. This CDR3 spans 14 amino acids. Germline CDR1 is MNHEY and CDR2 is SVGAGI. The DNA of the CDR3 is TGTGCCAGCAGTCCCAACAGGGGGCCCTACGAGCAGTACTTC. Protein product: CASSPNRGPYEQYF.

This chain uses TRBV3-1 (or the pseudogene TRBV3-2) with TRBJ2-3; 13 bases are shared with TRBD2. This CDR3 has 20 amino acids. After removal of 4 bases from V and 4 bases from J, the junction contained 17 bases not matched to a gene. The germline V gene encodes CDR1 LGHDT and CDR2 YNNKEL (reference sequence). The CDR3 sequence is CASSPLPGLAGKWGADTQYF. CDR3 bases: TGTGCCAGCAGCCCCTTGCCGGGACTAGCGGGAAAGTGGGGGGCAGATACGCAGTATTTT.

This chain connects TRBV12-3 or TRBV12-4 to TRBJ2-1, with 9 bases lining up with TRBD2. There are 13 residues in the CDR3. The J segment lost 5 bases and the V segment lost 6 bases, leaving 2 bases of the junction unmatched. The CDR3 DNA follows: TGTGCCAGCAGAAGACTAGCGGACAATGAGCAGTTCTTC. Translated: CASRRLADNEQFF.

The chain couples TRBV19 to TRBJ2-2, with D maybe TRBD2 (5 bases). Trimming left V 6 bases short and J 3 bases short, with 20 bases between. The germline CDR1 and CDR2 sequences are LNHDA and SQIVND (reference sequence). This CDR3 comprises 17 residues. The CDR3 region has the DNA TGTGCCAGTAGAAACGAGGGTTTTTATGCAGACACCGGGGAGCTGTTTTTT. It translates to CASRNEGFYADTGELFF. Together with reference TRBV19 and TRBJ2-2, the CDR3 gives the full variable domain: DGGITQSPKYLFRKEGQNVTLSCEQNLNHDAMYWYRQDPGQGLRLIYYSQIVNDFQKGDIAEGYSVSREKKESFPLTVTSAQKNPTAFYLCASRNEGFYADTGELFFGEGSRLTVL.

The chain joins TRBV9 to TRBJ2-5, with 7 bases matching TRBD1. This CDR3 spans 15 amino acids. Trimming cost V 3 bases and J 5 bases; bases outside gene matches: 10. Germline loops: CDR1 SGDLS, CDR2 YYNGEE. CDR3 DNA sequence: TGTGCCAGCAGCGCCCGGGACAGAATGTTGGAGACCCAGTACTTC. Translation: CASSARDRMLETQYF.

The rearrangement joins TRBV7-2 to TRBJ2-7; D ambiguous. The CDR3 length is 14 residues. The V end was cut by 6 bases, the J end by 2 bases, with 14 bases between. Germline loops: CDR1 SGHTA, CDR2 FQGNSA. CDR3 DNA sequence: TGTGCCAGCAGTCCCGCCAGGCCGACCTACGAGCAGTACTTC. This translates into CASSPARPTYEQYF.

The V call is TRBV19, the J call TRBJ2-3; 9 bases match TRBD1. This CDR3 is built from 14 residues. Trimming cost V 4 bases and J 3 bases; bases outside gene matches: 2. The germline V gene has CDR1 LNHDA and CDR2 SQIVND (reference sequence). CDR3 amino acids: CASSRDRVTDTQYF. The CDR3 DNA sequence: TGTGCCAGTAGTAGGGACAGGGTGACAGATACGCAGTATTTT. Variable domain in full (rest from reference TRBV19 and TRBJ2-3): DGGITQSPKYLFRKEGQNVTLSCEQNLNHDAMYWYRQDPGQGLRLIYYSQIVNDFQKGDIAEGYSVSREKKESFPLTVTSAQKNPTAFYLCASSRDRVTDTQYFGPGTRLTVL.